This entry lists 26 T cell receptor beta chains sequenced from one sample in a study of CD8+ T cells in alopecia areata. cDNA reverse transcribed from extracted RNA served as the sequencing template. The repertoire was sequenced with immunoSEQ multiplex PCR; TCRdb's copy has only in-frame clones and lacks some. The table lists about 110,000 clones, 55% to 60% of them singletons. The specimen sequenced was NKG2D-low CD8+ T cells sorted from blood. These receptors all come from a human donor with alopecia areata.

The chain is built from TRBV7-9 and TRBJ2-1; D gene uncertain. The length of the CDR3 is 11 residues. V lost 5 bases and J 7 bases, leaving 6 bases between the germline ends. From germline, CDR1 is SEHNR and CDR2 FQNEAQ (reference sequence). The CDR3 DNA reads TGTGCCAGCAGCCGGGTTAATGAGCAGTTCTTC. Translated: CASSRVNEQFF.

The chain employs TRBV2 and TRBJ2-3; D unresolved. This CDR3 has 12 amino acids. Trimming took 6 bases from V and 4 from J, leaving 8 bases between them. Germline lookup yields CDR1 SNHLY and CDR2 FYNNEI. CDR3: CASRGTPDTQYF. Here the CDR3 DNA reads TGTGCCAGCAGGGGTACCCCAGATACGCAGTATTTT.

The chain couples TRBV27 to TRBJ2-1, with 10 nucleotides matching TRBD2. The CDR3 is 14 amino acids. From germline, CDR1 is MNHEY and CDR2 SMNVEV (reference sequence). With V trimmed by 4 bases and J by 10 bases, 7 bases remained unmatched. The CDR3 is CASSSPGLASEQFF. The CDR3 bases are TGTGCCAGCAGTTCACCGGGACTAGCGAGCGAGCAGTTCTTC.

V is TRBV5-1 and J is TRBJ2-3; 7 bases fit TRBD1. The J segment lost 0 bases and the V segment lost 4 bases, leaving 8 bases of the junction unmatched. The CDR3 spans 16 residues. From germline, CDR1 is SGHRS and CDR2 YFSETQ. Here the CDR3 reads CASSPAQDRSTDTQYF. For the CDR3, the DNA is TGCGCCAGCAGCCCCGCCCAGGACAGGAGCACAGATACGCAGTATTTT.

CDR3 bases: TGCGCCAGCAGCTTGGTGGGGGGCGAACGTGAAGCTTTCTTT. Translating gives CASSLVGGEREAFF. J is TRBJ1-1 and V is TRBV5-1; possibly TRBD1 for D (6 bases). CDR1 SGHRS and CDR2 YFSETQ come from the germline V gene. The CDR3 spans 14 residues. The V and J ends lost 0 bases and 7 bases respectively, with 13 bases between them.

The sample holds a few counts of this clone. V is TRBV5-1 and J is TRBJ2-7; 7 nucleotides line up with TRBD2. With V trimmed by 1 base and J by 5 bases, 9 bases remained unmatched. CDR1 and CDR2 from the germline V gene are SGHRS and YFSETQ. This CDR3 has 15 residues. The CDR3 protein is CASSLYAGEKNEQYF. Here the CDR3 DNA reads TGCGCCAGCAGCTTGTACGCGGGAGAGAAGAACGAGCAGTACTTC. Drawing the rest from reference TRBV5-1 and TRBJ2-7, the complete variable domain is KAGVTQTPRYLIKTRGQQVTLSCSPISGHRSVSWYQQTPGQGLQFLFEYFSETQRNKGNFPGRFSGRQFSNSRSEMNVSTLELGDSALYLCASSLYAGEKNEQYFGPGTRLTVT.

This clone turned up a few times. The gene calls are TRBV11-3 and TRBJ2-5, with 11 bases aligning to TRBD1. The CDR3 contains 14 residues. V shed 5 bases and J 6 bases; nucleotides not matched to a gene: 5. Germline V gene data show CDR1 as SGHNT and CDR2 as YENEEA. The CDR3 DNA follows: TGTGCCAGCAGCCTAGGACAGGGGGCCCAGACCCAGTACTTC. Residues: CASSLGQGAQTQYF.

V and J are TRBV28 and TRBJ1-5; D ambiguous. The CDR3 covers 14 residues. The V and J ends lost 10 bases and 2 bases respectively, with 15 bases between them. Per the germline V gene, CDR1 is MDHEN and CDR2 is SYDVKM. The CDR3: CATHWAYGNQPQHF. CDR3 bases: TGTGCCACTCACTGGGCCTACGGCAATCAGCCCCAGCATTTT.

CDR3 amino acids: CASSLEQGRDTQYF. In nucleotides, the CDR3 is TGCGCCAGCAGCTTGGAGCAGGGGAGAGATACGCAGTATTTT. V and J are TRBV5-1 and TRBJ2-3; TRBD1 is a possible D gene (6 bases). The germline V gene has CDR1 SGHRS and CDR2 YFSETQ. The V end was cut by 0 bases, the J end by 5 bases, with 10 bases between. The CDR3 sequence is 14 residues long.

The rearrangement joins TRBV4-1 to TRBJ2-1; tentative D call: TRBD2 (5 bases). V shed 6 bases and J shed 5 bases, with 17 bases lying between them. The CDR3 totals 15 residues. Germline V gene data show CDR1 as MGHRA and CDR2 as YSYEKL. CDR3 coding DNA: TGCGCCAGCAGGGCAGCGAGCGGATCGAACAATGAGCAGTTCTTC. Translated, it gives CASRAASGSNNEQFF.

The V call is TRBV6-1, the J call TRBJ2-1, with D perhaps assigned TRBD1 or TRBD2 (5 bases each). Trimming stripped 8 bases from V and 7 bases from J, with 12 bases between. CDR1 and CDR2 (germline): MNHNS, SASEGT. The CDR3 has 12 amino acids. The CDR3 protein is CASGSGRNEQFF. DNA of the CDR3: TGTGCCAGCGGTTCAGGGAGAAATGAGCAGTTCTTC.

This chain connects TRBV28 to TRBJ1-2, with a weak D call TRBD1 (6 bases). The germline V gene has CDR1 MDHEN and CDR2 SYDVKM. V lost 4 bases to trimming and J lost 0 bases, with 21 bases between them. This CDR3 comprises 18 residues. CDR3 sequence reads: CASSSRTVNSATNYGYTF. CDR3 in DNA: TGTGCCAGCAGTTCTCGGACAGTCAATTCTGCAACTAACTATGGCTACACCTTC.

The chain carries TRBV5-1 and TRBJ2-7; maybe TRBD2 (5 bases). Deletions cut 0 bases from V and 5 bases from J, with 9 bases between. This CDR3 has 13 amino acids. Germline V CDR1 and CDR2: SGHRS, YFSETQ. CDR3 protein: CASSLVTGNEQYF. CDR3 bases: TGCGCCAGCAGCTTGGTCACGGGGAACGAGCAGTACTTC.

This clone was seen more than once but under ten times. The CDR3 DNA follows: TGTGCCAGCACGTGGGCGGAGGAAGGGAAAGATACGCAGTATTTT. Translation: CASTWAEEGKDTQYF. This chain uses TRBV2 with TRBJ2-3, with a weak D call TRBD2 (5 bases). Trimming removed 7 bases from V and 5 bases from J, with 19 bases in between. CDR1 and CDR2 from the germline V gene are SNHLY and FYNNEI. The CDR3 spans 15 residues.

The chain combines TRBV6-6 with TRBJ2-7, with D perhaps TRBD1 (6 bases). The V and J ends lost 6 bases and 3 bases respectively, with 15 bases between them. In germline, CDR1 is MNHNY, CDR2 SVGAGI (reference sequence). This CDR3 comprises 14 residues. The CDR3 DNA reads TGTGCCAGCAGATCGCAGGGGAATGTCTACGAGCAGTACTTC. It yields the protein CASRSQGNVYEQYF.

This chain links TRBV11-2 with TRBJ2-6, with 7 nucleotides matching TRBD2. Germline CDR1 is SGHAT and CDR2 is FQNNGV. The CDR3 totals 16 residues. The V gene end was trimmed by 5 bases and the J gene end by 4 bases; junction bases not matched to a gene: 8. The CDR3 region has the DNA TGTGCCAGCAGCATCACAGCGGGAACCGGGGCCAACGTCCTGACTTTC. This encodes CASSITAGTGANVLTF.

The CDR3 bases are TGTGCCAGCAGCGTGGGGCGGGGTTACTACAATGAGCAGTTCTTC. Encoded protein: CASSVGRGYYNEQFF. This chain connects TRBV9 to TRBJ2-1, with D possibly matching TRBD2 (6 bases). Deletions cut 2 bases from V and 3 bases from J, with 12 bases between. This CDR3 comprises 15 residues. Germline loops: CDR1 SGDLS, CDR2 YYNGEE.

Sample share makes this clone medium-sized. The chain recombines TRBV28 with TRBJ1-1; 7 nucleotides match TRBD1. The CDR3 length is 12 residues. Germline V lookup: CDR1 MDHEN, CDR2 SYDVKM. V shed 4 bases and J 8 bases; nucleotides not matched to a gene: 4. The CDR3 DNA sequence: TGTGCCAGCAGTTCCGGGACAGTCGAAGCTTTCTTT. Its translation: CASSSGTVEAFF. Looking up the rest from reference TRBV28 and TRBJ1-1 gives the full variable domain: DVKVTQSSRYLVKRTGEKVFLECVQDMDHENMFWYRQDPGLGLRLIYFSYDVKMKEKGDIPEGYSVSREKKERFSLILESASTNQTSMYLCASSSGTVEAFFGQGTRLTVV.

The gene calls are TRBV27 and TRBJ2-1, with TRBD2 matching over 9 bases. Germline loops: CDR1 MNHEY, CDR2 SMNVEV (reference sequence). Unmatched junction bases numbered 5, after V lost 6 bases and J lost 2 bases. The length of the CDR3 is 15 residues. CDR3 in amino acids: CASRGSGRPYNEQFF. In DNA form, the CDR3 reads TGTGCCAGCAGAGGTAGCGGGAGACCCTACAATGAGCAGTTCTTC.

This clone was found a few times. The genes are TRBV7-9 and TRBJ1-4; D gene ambiguous. The CDR3 is 13 residues long. The germline gives CDR1 SEHNR, CDR2 FQNEAQ (reference sequence). Trimming took 6 bases from V and 5 from J, leaving 10 bases between them. The CDR3 DNA reads as TGTGCCAGCAGTCATGCTCAGAATGAAAAACTGTTTTTT. Protein product: CASSHAQNEKLFF. Full variable domain (outside the CDR3, taken from reference TRBV7-9 and TRBJ1-4): DTGVSQNPRHKITKRGQNVTFRCDPISEHNRLYWYRQTLGQGPEFLTYFQNEAQLEKSRLLSDRFSAERPKGSFSTLEIQRTEQGDSAMYLCASSHAQNEKLFFGSGTQLSVL.

This clone has just one count. The chain recombines TRBV4-1 with TRBJ1-5, with TRBD1 as a possible D gene (6 bases). CDR3 length equals 11 residues. The germline V gene has CDR1 MGHRA and CDR2 YSYEKL. Trimming shortened V by 8 bases and J by 6 bases, and 8 bases separated the two germline ends. Here the CDR3 reads CASGGSQPQHF. CDR3 DNA: TGCGCCAGCGGGGGCAGTCAGCCCCAGCATTTT.

V usage is TRBV27 and J usage is TRBJ2-5; D not certain. The J call may be mistaken, given a closer DNA end match to TRBJ2-7. This CDR3 region has 12 residues. Germline CDR1 reads MNHEY; CDR2 reads SMNVEV (reference sequence). The CDR3, as DNA: TGTGCCAGCAGTCCGCTAGGCACCGAGCAGTACTTC. This codes for CASSPLGTEQYF.

V is TRBV19 and J is TRBJ2-3; D remains ambiguous. Germline V lookup: CDR1 LNHDA, CDR2 SQIVND (reference sequence). The CDR3 runs 16 residues. Trimming removed 7 bases at V and 3 bases at J, with 20 bases between. This CDR3 is CASTADPGLGTDTQYF. The DNA of the CDR3 is TGTGCCAGTACTGCCGACCCGGGCCTCGGTACAGATACGCAGTATTTT.

On this clone: A much more abundant neighbour one base away suggests this may be a read error. This chain joins TRBV13 and TRBJ2-2; D uncertain. This CDR3 is 12 amino acids long. The V gene lost 1 base and the J gene lost 3 bases, with 0 bases spanning the gap. Germline assignment: CDR1 PRHDT and CDR2 FYEKMQ (reference sequence). In DNA form, the CDR3 reads TGTGCCAGCAGCTTAGACACCGGGGAGCTGTTTTTT. This codes for CASSLDTGELFF.

This clone was recorded once. The chain recombines TRBV9 with TRBJ2-1; TRBD1 agrees at 7 bases. Trimming at V came to 4 bases and at J to 5 bases, leaving 6 bases not matched to a gene. The germline gives CDR1 SGDLS, CDR2 YYNGEE. CDR3 length: 14 amino acids. The CDR3 is CASSISGTDNEQFF. The CDR3 DNA is TGTGCCAGCAGCATATCCGGGACAGACAATGAGCAGTTCTTC.

This chain links TRBV28 with TRBJ1-5, with 9 positions matching TRBD1. Germline-derived CDR1 and CDR2 are MDHEN and SYDVKM. The CDR3 has 15 residues. V shed 5 bases, J shed 4 bases, and the junction held 6 bases outside the gene matches. The chain's CDR3 is CASSPPGQGNQPQHF. CDR3 bases: TGTGCCAGCAGTCCTCCGGGACAGGGTAATCAGCCCCAGCATTTT.